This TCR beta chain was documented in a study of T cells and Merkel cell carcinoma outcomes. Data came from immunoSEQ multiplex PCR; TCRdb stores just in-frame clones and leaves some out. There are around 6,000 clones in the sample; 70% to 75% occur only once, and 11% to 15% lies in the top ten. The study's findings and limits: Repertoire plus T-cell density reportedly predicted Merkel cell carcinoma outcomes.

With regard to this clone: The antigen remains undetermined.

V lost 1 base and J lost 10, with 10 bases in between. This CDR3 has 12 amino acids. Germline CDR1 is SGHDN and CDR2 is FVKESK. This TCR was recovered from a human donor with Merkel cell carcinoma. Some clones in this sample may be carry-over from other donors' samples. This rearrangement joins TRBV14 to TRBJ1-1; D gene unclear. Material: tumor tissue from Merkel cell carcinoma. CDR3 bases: TGTGCCAGCAGCCAAGGGGCGGAGAGAGCTTTCTTT. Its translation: CASSQGAERAFF.